These 5 T cell receptor beta chains came from one sample sequenced in a study of T cell clonotyping in hematopoietic cell transplantation. TCRdb keeps only in-frame clones here, not all; method: immunoSEQ multiplex PCR. The sample has about 17,000 clones, about 90% seen once; the top ten hold over 4.5%. The sequencing sample was made of peripheral blood mononuclear cells. The receptors shown here come from a man between 35 and 55 years old in good health. Some clones in this sample may be carry-over from other donors' samples.

The rearrangement joins TRBV2 to TRBJ2-2, with a weak D call TRBD1 (6 bases). Germline-derived CDR1 and CDR2 are SNHLY and FYNNEI. The CDR3 extends over 17 amino acids. Trimming removed 5 bases from V and 2 bases from J, with 18 bases in between. The CDR3 DNA is TGTGCCAGCAGTCGAAGCAGGGGATTAACAAACACCGGGGAGCTGTTTTTT. This codes for CASSRSRGLTNTGELFF.

J is TRBJ1-3 and V is TRBV6-6, with D tentatively TRBD1 (5 bases). Trimming pared 3 bases from V and 3 bases from J, leaving 12 bases between. CDR1 MNHNY and CDR2 SVGAGI come from the germline V gene (reference sequence). The CDR3 is made up of 15 amino acids. CDR3 in DNA: TGTGCCAGCAGTTATTCCGGGACGATTGGAAACACCATATATTTT. Residues: CASSYSGTIGNTIYF.

The chain links TRBV28 to TRBJ2-3, with D possibly matching TRBD2 (5 bases). The germline gives CDR1 MDHEN, CDR2 SYDVKM. The V gene lost 5 bases and the J gene lost 2 bases, with 11 bases spanning the gap. This CDR3 comprises 14 residues. The CDR3 loop is CASSLDYNTDTQYF. The CDR3 DNA reads TGTGCCAGCAGTCTAGACTACAACACAGATACGCAGTATTTT.

The rearrangement joins TRBV30 to TRBJ2-5, with D perhaps matching TRBD1 or TRBD2 (5 bases each). Germline V gives CDR1 GTSNPN, CDR2 SVGIG (reference sequence). The CDR3 loop spans 13 amino acids. Deletions cut 4 bases from V and 4 bases from J, with 13 bases between. The CDR3 is CAWTWGFTETQYF. The CDR3 DNA reads TGTGCCTGGACCTGGGGGTTCACAGAGACCCAGTACTTC.

This rearrangement joins TRBV6-1 to TRBJ2-3, with 12 bases lining up with TRBD2. The CDR3 has 15 amino acids. The junction had 1 base not matched to a gene; V was cut back by 2 bases and J by 4 bases. Germline V CDR1 and CDR2: MNHNS, SASEGT. CDR3 DNA sequence: TGTGCCAGCAGTGAACTAGCGGGAGGGCCAGATACGCAGTATTTT. It is translated as CASSELAGGPDTQYF.